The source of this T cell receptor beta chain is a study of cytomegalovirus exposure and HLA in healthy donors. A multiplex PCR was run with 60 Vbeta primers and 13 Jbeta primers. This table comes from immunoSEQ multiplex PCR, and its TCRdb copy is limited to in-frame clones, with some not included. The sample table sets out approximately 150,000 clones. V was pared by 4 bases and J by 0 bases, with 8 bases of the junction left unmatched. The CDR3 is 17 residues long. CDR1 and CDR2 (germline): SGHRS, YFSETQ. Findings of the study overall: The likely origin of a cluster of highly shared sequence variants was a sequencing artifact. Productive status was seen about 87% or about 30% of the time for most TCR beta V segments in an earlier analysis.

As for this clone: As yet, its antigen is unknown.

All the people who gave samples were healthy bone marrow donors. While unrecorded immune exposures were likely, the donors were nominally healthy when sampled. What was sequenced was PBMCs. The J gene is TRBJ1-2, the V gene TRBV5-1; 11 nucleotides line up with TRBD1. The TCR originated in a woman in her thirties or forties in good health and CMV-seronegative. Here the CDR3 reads CASSRWDRGITNYGYTF. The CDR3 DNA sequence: TGCGCCAGCAGCCGATGGGACAGGGGGATTACTAACTATGGCTACACCTTC.